The source of this T cell receptor (beta chain) is a study of CD8+ T cells in alopecia areata. Overall study: Scoring of treated patients' severity used the percentage of affected scalp area.

Study conclusions and caveats: It was less clear whether patients shared TCRs than it was in mice, possibly because of HLA. Normal scalp had lower clonality than lesional scalp, with alopecia totalis/universalis lesions showing this most strongly.

Reverse transcription of extracted RNA yielded cDNA, which provided the sequencing template. The method was immunoSEQ multiplex PCR; TCRdb's version includes in-frame clones alone and lacks a portion of them. The sample holds 110,000 to 150,000 clones, roughly 54% seen once. Noted treatment: oral pan-JAK inhibitor, 5-10 mg twice daily. This clone was recorded only once. The target antigen is unknown. This sequence originates from a human donor with alopecia areata. This specimen consisted of CD8+ T cells sorted from blood, obtained at week 4, from a patient treated with tofacitinib.

The chain's CDR3 is CASSVGASGGLYNEQFF. The CDR3 DNA reads as TGTGCCAGCAGCGTAGGGGCTAGCGGGGGCCTCTACAATGAGCAGTTCTTC. The V gene is TRBV9, the J gene TRBJ2-1; 10 nucleotides line up with TRBD2. The CDR3 totals 17 residues. Losses at the gene ends were 0 bases for V and 3 bases for J; bases not matched to a gene: 6. CDR1 is SGDLS and CDR2 is YYNGEE in the germline V gene.